What follows describes a single TCR beta chain. TCRdb's table, derived via immunoSEQ multiplex PCR, lists solely in-frame clones and lacks some. The table records 25,000 to 35,000 clones, around 86% of them present only once. The record originates from a study of T cells in narcolepsy. CDR1 is SGHDN, CDR2 FVKESK, per germline. V shed 4 bases, J shed 8 bases, and the junction held 3 bases outside the gene matches. This CDR3 has 15 amino acids. Sequencing was done on a sample of CD45RA- memory CD4+ T cells from PBMCs. The TCR comes from a human donor with narcolepsy. The rearrangement joins TRBV14 to TRBJ1-6; 12 bases map to TRBD1. CDR3 sequence (DNA): TGTGCCAGCAGCCCCGGGACAGGGGGCCATTCACCCCTCCACTTT. Translated, it gives CASSPGTGGHSPLHF.